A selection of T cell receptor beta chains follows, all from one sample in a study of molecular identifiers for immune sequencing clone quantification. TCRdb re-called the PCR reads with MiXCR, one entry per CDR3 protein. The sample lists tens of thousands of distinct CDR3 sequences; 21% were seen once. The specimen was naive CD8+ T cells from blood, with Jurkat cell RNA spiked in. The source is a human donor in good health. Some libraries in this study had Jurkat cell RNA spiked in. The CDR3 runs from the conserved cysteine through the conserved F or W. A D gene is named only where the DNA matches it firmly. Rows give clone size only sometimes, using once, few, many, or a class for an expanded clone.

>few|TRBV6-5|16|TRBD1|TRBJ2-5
CASSGQGQGADETQYF
TGTGCCAGCAGTGGACAAGGACAGGGGGCGGATGAGACCCAGTACTTC
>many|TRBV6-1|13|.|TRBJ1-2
CASSERRHYGYTF
TGTGCCAGCAGTGAAAGGCGGCACTATGGCTACACCTTC
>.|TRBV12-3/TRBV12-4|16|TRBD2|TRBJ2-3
CASSFTSGRALDTQYF
TGTGCCAGCAGTTTTACTAGCGGGAGGGCCCTAGATACGCAGTATTTT
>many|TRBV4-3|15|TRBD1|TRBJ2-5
CVSSNGPGGRETQYF
TGCGTCAGCAGCAACGGGCCAGGGGGCCGTGAGACCCAGTACTTC
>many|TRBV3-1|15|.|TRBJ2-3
CASSQERAGTDTQYF
TGTGCCAGCAGCCAAGAGAGAGCAGGCACAGATACGCAGTATTTT
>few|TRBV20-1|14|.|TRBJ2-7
CSARDFQSSYEQYF
TGCAGTGCCCGGGACTTTCAATCTTCCTACGAGCAGTACTTC
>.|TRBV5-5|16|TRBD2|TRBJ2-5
CASSLRTSGAQETQYF
TGTGCCAGCAGCTTACGGACTAGCGGAGCACAAGAGACCCAGTACTTC
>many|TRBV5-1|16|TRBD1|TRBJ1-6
CASSSLDRAWNSPLHF
TGCGCCAGCAGCTCCTTGGACAGGGCGTGGAATTCACCCCTCCACTTT
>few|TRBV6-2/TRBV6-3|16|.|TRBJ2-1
CASSFGIGTFFLEQFF
TGTGCCAGCAGTTTCGGAATCGGGACTTTTTTTTTGGAGCAGTTCTTC
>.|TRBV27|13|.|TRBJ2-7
CASGSGNTYEQYF
TGTGCCAGCGGTTCGGGGAATACCTACGAGCAGTACTTC
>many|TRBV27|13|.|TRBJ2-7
CASSLASSYEQYF
TGTGCCAGCAGTTTAGCGAGCTCCTACGAGCAGTACTTC
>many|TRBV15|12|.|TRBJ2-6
CATTDGANVLTF
TGTGCCACCACGGATGGGGCCAACGTCCTGACTTTC
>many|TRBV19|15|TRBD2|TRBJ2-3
CASSMVGGSTDTQYF
TGTGCCAGTAGTATGGTGGGAGGGAGCACAGATACGCAGTATTTT
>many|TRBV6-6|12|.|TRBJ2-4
CASTPGRNIQYF
TGTGCCAGCACCCCGGGGCGAAACATTCAGTACTTC
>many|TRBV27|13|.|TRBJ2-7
CASSWTGGHEQYF
TGTGCCAGCAGTTGGACTGGCGGGCACGAGCAGTACTTC
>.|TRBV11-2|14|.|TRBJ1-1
CASSLGTPNTEAFF
TGTGCCAGCAGCTTGGGCACCCCTAACACTGAAGCTTTCTTT
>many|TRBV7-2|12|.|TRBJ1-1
CASTGGNTEAFF
TGTGCCAGCACCGGCGGTAACACTGAAGCTTTCTTT
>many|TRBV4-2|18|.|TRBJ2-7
CASSPGDFQVGYGYEQYF
TGTGCCAGCAGCCCCGGGGATTTCCAAGTGGGGTACGGGTACGAGCAGTACTTC
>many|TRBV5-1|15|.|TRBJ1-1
CASSSDTFMNTEAFF
TGCGCCAGCAGCTCGGACACATTTATGAACACTGAAGCTTTCTTT
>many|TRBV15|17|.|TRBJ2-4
CATSPVPPTGAKNIQYF
TGTGCCACCAGCCCAGTGCCGCCAACAGGGGCCAAAAACATTCAGTACTTC
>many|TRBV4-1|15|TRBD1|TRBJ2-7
CASSLTGQGSYEQYF
TGCGCCAGCAGCCTCACCGGACAGGGGTCCTACGAGCAGTACTTC
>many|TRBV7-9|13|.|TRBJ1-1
CASSLIDQIEAFF
TGTGCCAGCAGCTTAATAGATCAGATAGAGGCTTTCTTT
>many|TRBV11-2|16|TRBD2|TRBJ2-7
CASSPRGGLAGHEQYF
TGTGCCAGCAGCCCCAGGGGGGGACTAGCGGGGCACGAGCAGTACTTC
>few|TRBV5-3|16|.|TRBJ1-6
CASSLLPGDYNSPLHF
TGTGCCAGCAGCTTACTCCCAGGGGATTATAATTCACCCCTCCACTTT
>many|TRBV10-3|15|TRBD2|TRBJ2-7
CAISESLAGGREQYF
TGTGCCATCAGTGAGTCGTTGGCGGGGGGGCGCGAGCAGTACTTC
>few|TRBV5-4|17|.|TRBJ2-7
CASSLGFSGPGVDEQYF
TGTGCCAGCAGCTTGGGATTTTCTGGTCCAGGGGTGGACGAGCAGTACTTC
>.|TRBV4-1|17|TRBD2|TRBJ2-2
CASSHQGTSGRPGELFF
TGCGCCAGCAGCCATCAAGGGACTAGCGGGAGGCCCGGGGAGCTGTTTTTT
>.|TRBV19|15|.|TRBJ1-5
CASRNRDNSNQPQHF
TGTGCCAGTAGGAATAGGGACAATAGCAATCAGCCCCAGCATTTT
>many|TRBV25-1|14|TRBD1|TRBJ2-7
CASSAWDRAYEQYF
TGTGCCAGCAGTGCGTGGGACAGGGCCTACGAGCAGTACTTC
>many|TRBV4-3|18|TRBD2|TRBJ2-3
CASSQELAGTSSTDTQYF
TGCGCCAGCAGCCAAGAACTAGCCGGGACTAGCAGCACAGATACGCAGTATTTT
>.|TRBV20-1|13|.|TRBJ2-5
CSALDWEEETQYF
TGCAGTGCCTTAGATTGGGAGGAAGAGACCCAGTACTTC
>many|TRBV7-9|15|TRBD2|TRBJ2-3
CASSPGLGGPDTQYF
TGTGCCAGCAGCCCCGGACTAGGAGGTCCAGATACGCAGTATTTT
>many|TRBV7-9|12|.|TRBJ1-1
CASSPLNTEAFF
TGTGCCAGCAGTCCTCTAAACACTGAAGCTTTCTTT
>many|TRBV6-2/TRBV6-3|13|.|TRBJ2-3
CASRYRDTDTQYF
TGTGCCAGCAGATACAGGGACACAGATACGCAGTATTTT
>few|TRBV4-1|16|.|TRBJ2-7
CASSRHIRESSYEQYF
TGCGCCAGCAGCCGACACATTCGGGAGAGCTCCTACGAGCAGTACTTC
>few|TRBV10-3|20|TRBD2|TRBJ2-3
CAISESAVGLAGTSTDTQYF
TGTGCCATCAGTGAGTCTGCAGTAGGTCTAGCGGGGACTAGCACAGATACGCAGTATTTT
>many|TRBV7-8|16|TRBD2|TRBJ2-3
CASSSVSGRNTDTQYF
TGTGCCAGCAGCTCGGTTAGCGGGCGTAACACAGATACGCAGTATTTT
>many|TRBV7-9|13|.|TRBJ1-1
CASSDTGNTEAFF
TGTGCCAGCAGCGATACAGGAAACACTGAAGCTTTCTTT
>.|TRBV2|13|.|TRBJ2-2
CASSEGAPGELFF
TGTGCCAGCAGTGAAGGAGCGCCCGGGGAGCTGTTTTTT
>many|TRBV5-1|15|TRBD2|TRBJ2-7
CASSRVVAGGYEQYF
TGCGCCAGCAGCCGAGTCGTAGCGGGGGGATACGAGCAGTACTTC
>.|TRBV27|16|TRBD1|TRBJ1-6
CASSLFRGQGYSPLHF
TGTGCCAGCAGTTTATTCAGGGGACAGGGGTATTCACCCCTCCACTTT
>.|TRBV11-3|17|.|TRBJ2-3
CASSLRPTTHSTDTQYF
TGTGCCAGCAGCTTACGACCAACCACTCATAGCACAGATACGCAGTATTTT
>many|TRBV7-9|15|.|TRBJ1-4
CASSHGAQLAGKLFF
TGTGCCAGCAGCCACGGGGCCCAGTTGGCGGGAAAACTGTTTTTT